One and the same sample provided the 20 T cell receptor beta chains below, sequenced in a study of vaccination effects on CD4 cells after COVID-19. Their antigens remain unidentified. The table came from immunoSEQ multiplex PCR; TCRdb's copy has only in-frame clones and leaves some out. The table shows tens of thousands of clones, with about 74% occurring only once. The culture ran for 10 days before CD4+ T cells were isolated. Material: CD4+ T cells from PBMCs cultured without peptide, obtained before COVID-19 vaccination. The receptors stem from a human donor who received a COVID-19 vaccine.

The V and J genes are TRBV6-5 and TRBJ1-1; 7 bases are shared with TRBD1. V dropped 2 bases and J dropped 0; count of bases not matched to a gene: 3. Germline-derived CDR1 and CDR2 are MNHEY and SVGAGI. The CDR3 runs to 15 residues. The CDR3 nucleotides read TGTGCCAGCAGTTACAGGGGGCCCATGAACACTGAAGCTTTCTTT. Residues: CASSYRGPMNTEAFF.

V is TRBV6-5 and J is TRBJ2-7; D might be TRBD1 (6 bases). The CDR3 totals 13 residues. CDR1 is MNHEY, CDR2 SVGAGI, per germline. Trimming took 0 bases from V and 6 from J, leaving 9 bases between them. The CDR3 nucleotides are TGTGCCAGCAGTTACTCGACAGGATCCGAGCAGTACGTC. Protein product: CASSYSTGSEQYV.

This chain connects TRBV5-1 to TRBJ1-4, with D tentatively TRBD1 (5 bases). The CDR3 sequence is 16 residues long. Trimming pared 4 bases from V and 0 bases from J, leaving 13 bases between. Germline CDR1 and CDR2: SGHRS and YFSETQ. CDR3 sequence reads: CASSPSGRTTNEKLFF. The CDR3 region has the DNA TGCGCCAGCAGCCCCTCGGGACGGACAACTAATGAAAAACTGTTTTTT.

The V call is TRBV5-1, the J call TRBJ1-5; D remains unclear. Germline V gives CDR1 SGHRS, CDR2 YFSETQ. Trimming shortened V by 2 bases and J by 0 bases, and 3 bases separated the two germline ends. This CDR3 contains 13 residues. The CDR3 loop reads CASSFTSNQPQHF. The CDR3 DNA sequence: TGCGCCAGCAGCTTCACTAGCAATCAGCCCCAGCATTTT.

The chain has TRBV7-3 and TRBJ2-3; perhaps TRBD2 as D (7 bases). Germline loops: CDR1 SGHTA, CDR2 FQGTGA. V was cut by 5 bases and J by 2 bases, with 17 bases left in between. The CDR3 runs 16 residues. CDR3 sequence reads: CASSPGVRGPTDTQYF. The DNA for the CDR3 is TGTGCCAGCAGCCCTGGGGTGCGGGGGCCCACAGATACGCAGTATTTT.

The gene calls are TRBV6-5 and TRBJ2-1, with 11 bases aligning to TRBD1. Germline V CDR1 and CDR2: MNHEY, SVGAGI. The CDR3 covers 16 residues. V trimming: 3 bases; J trimming: 3 bases; junction bases outside the gene matches: 4. The CDR3 sequence is CASSYDGTGGYNEQFF. In DNA form, the CDR3 reads TGTGCCAGCAGTTATGACGGGACAGGGGGCTACAATGAGCAGTTCTTC.

The chain combines TRBV24-1 with TRBJ2-3; D is possibly TRBD1 or TRBD2 (5 bases each). Germline V CDR1 and CDR2: KGHDR, SFDVKD. CDR3 size: 18 residues. V was trimmed by 4 bases and J by 1 base, leaving 20 bases between them. The CDR3 protein is CATSDPGAGHGGTDTQYF. Written as DNA, the CDR3 is TGTGCCACCAGTGACCCCGGGGCAGGTCACGGGGGCACAGATACGCAGTATTTT.

The chain carries TRBV2 and TRBJ1-1, with D maybe TRBD1 (6 bases). This CDR3 has 13 amino acids. The germline CDR1 and CDR2 sequences are SNHLY and FYNNEI. Trimming took 8 bases from V and 1 from J, leaving 11 bases between them. As DNA, the CDR3 is TGTGCCAGCCACAGGGACCAGAACACTGAAGCTTTCTTT. It encodes CASHRDQNTEAFF.

The chain joins TRBV5-1 to TRBJ2-1; D gene uncertain. The V end was cut by 1 base, the J end by 7 bases, with 15 bases between. The CDR3 spans 15 residues. Germline-derived CDR1 and CDR2 are SGHRS and YFSETQ. The CDR3 here is CASSLPPREENEQFF. In nucleotides, the CDR3 is TGCGCCAGCAGCTTGCCCCCAAGGGAAGAAAATGAGCAGTTCTTC.

This rearrangement joins TRBV27 to TRBJ2-2; D is undetermined. Trimming shortened V by 5 bases and J by 7 bases, and 17 bases separated the two germline ends. There are 15 residues in the CDR3. Germline V gene lookup returns CDR1 MNHEY and CDR2 SMNVEV (reference sequence). The DNA for the CDR3 is TGTGCCAGCAGTCCCACCACCCTAAAGGGCGGGGAGCTGTTTTTT. Its protein product is CASSPTTLKGGELFF.

The chain joins TRBV9 to TRBJ2-3, with a weak D call TRBD2 (6 bases). V lost 0 bases and J lost 5, with 7 bases in between. In germline, CDR1 is SGDLS, CDR2 YYNGEE. The CDR3 is made up of 13 amino acids. The CDR3 DNA follows: TGTGCCAGCAGCGTAGCGGGGGAAGATACGCAGTATTTT. The encoded protein is CASSVAGEDTQYF.

The sample holds a few counts of this clone. The chain uses TRBV4-1 and TRBJ2-2, with 8 bases aligning to TRBD2. CDR1 and CDR2 from the germline V gene are MGHRA and YSYEKL. CDR3 length equals 17 residues. The V and J ends lost 1 base and 4 bases, in that order; junction bases with no gene match: 8. In DNA form, the CDR3 reads TGCGCCAGCAGCCAAGGCGGAGCGGGGGCTACCACCGGGGAGCTGTTTTTT. This sequence encodes CASSQGGAGATTGELFF.

The chain is built from TRBV2 and TRBJ1-2; 7 bases map to TRBD1. CDR3 length equals 14 residues. V was pared by 6 bases and J by 4 bases, with 8 bases of the junction left unmatched. Germline lookup yields CDR1 SNHLY and CDR2 FYNNEI. CDR3 protein: CASRGTATAYGYTF. Here the CDR3 DNA reads TGTGCCAGCAGGGGGACAGCGACGGCCTATGGCTACACCTTC.

CDR3 amino acids: CASGLAPSAYNEQFF. Written as DNA, the CDR3 is TGTGCTAGTGGTTTGGCCCCCAGCGCGTACAATGAGCAGTTCTTC. The chain couples TRBV12-5 to TRBJ2-1, with unresolved D. V lost 1 base, J lost 4 bases, and 11 bases lay in between. CDR3 length equals 15 residues. Germline V gene lookup returns CDR1 LGHNT and CDR2 FRNRAP. The full variable domain, rest sourced from reference TRBV12-5 and TRBJ2-1, is DARVTQTPRHKVTEMGQEVTMRCQPILGHNTVFWYRQTMMQGLELLAYFRNRAPLDDSGMPKDRFSAEMPDATLATLKIQPSEPRDSAVYFCASGLAPSAYNEQFFGPGTRLTVL.

This clone has a single count. The CDR3 region is CASSARNEQYV. The CDR3 bases are TGTGCCAGCAGTGCCCGAAACGAGCAGTACGTC. The rearrangement joins TRBV6-4 to TRBJ2-7; D is undetermined. Germline-derived CDR1 and CDR2 are MRHNA and SNTAGT. The CDR3 runs to 11 residues. V shed 4 bases and J shed 5 bases, with 6 bases lying between them.

This chain links TRBV5-8 with TRBJ2-7, with D maybe TRBD2 (6 bases). There are 13 residues in the CDR3. V lost 2 bases and J 5 bases, leaving 11 bases between the germline ends. Germline assignment: CDR1 SGHTS and CDR2 YDEGEE. CDR3 amino acids: CASSFLSGDEQYV. The CDR3, as DNA: TGTGCCAGCAGCTTTTTGTCGGGGGACGAGCAGTACGTC.

The V and J genes are TRBV9 and TRBJ2-5; the match to TRBD1 covers 7 bases. CDR1 SGDLS and CDR2 YYNGEE come from the germline V gene. Losses at the gene ends were 0 bases for V and 6 bases for J; bases not matched to a gene: 5. This CDR3 is built from 14 residues. CDR3 sequence reads: CASSVGQGQKTQYF. CDR3 DNA sequence: TGTGCCAGCAGCGTAGGACAGGGTCAAAAGACCCAGTACTTC.

The rearrangement joins TRBV6-5 to TRBJ1-2; TRBD1 matches at 9 bases. After removal of 1 base from V and 5 bases from J, the junction contained 5 bases not matched to a gene. Germline CDR1 is MNHEY and CDR2 is SVGAGI. The CDR3 totals 15 residues. CDR3 in amino acids: CASSYLGQGLYGYTF. CDR3 sequence (DNA): TGTGCCAGCAGTTACTTGGGACAGGGACTTTATGGCTACACCTTC.

For this clone: Distinct nucleotide sequences in the sample also encode this CDR3. The gene calls are TRBV7-3 and TRBJ2-1; the D gene is possibly TRBD1 (5 bases). V dropped 3 bases and J dropped 1 base, with 7 bases sitting between them. The germline V gene has CDR1 SGHTA and CDR2 FQGTGA. CDR3 size: 14 residues. The CDR3 region has the DNA TGTGCCAGCAGCTTGGGGCAGTCCTACAATGAGCAGTTCTTC. This sequence encodes CASSLGQSYNEQFF.

V and J are TRBV19 and TRBJ2-5, with 9 bases aligning to TRBD1. Germline CDR1 and CDR2: LNHDA and SQIVND (reference sequence). Germline trimming cut 0 bases from V and 9 bases from J; bases unmatched to any gene: 5. CDR3 length: 14 residues. The CDR3 bases are TGTGCCAGTAGTATAGACGGGACAGGGCTCTCCCAGTACTTC. This encodes CASSIDGTGLSQYF.